This T cell receptor beta chain was documented in a study of early T cells in non-severe SARS-CoV-2 infection. For the study at large: Sequencing of bulk RNA from unsorted whole blood was done, without chain pairing. The study's findings and limits: Reliance on VDJdb matching favored anti-spike CD8 responses; private and CD4 specificities were missed.

This clonotype was seen many times. Its antigen is still unknown. Individual cDNA molecules were tagged with unique molecular identifiers, the study reported. TCRdb recomputed calls from the 5' RACE reads with MiXCR, one row per CDR3 protein. The table records around 57,000 distinct CDR3 sequences, 6.2% of them present only once. Germline V gene sequence: CDR1 MNHEY, CDR2 SVGAGI. This CDR3 spans 11 amino acids. V lost 5 bases to trimming and J lost 1 base, with 2 bases between them. Sequenced input: whole blood. V usage is TRBV6-5 and J usage is TRBJ2-5; D gene uncertain. The TCR originated in an adult who was a healthcare worker with PCR-confirmed SARS-CoV-2 infection or an uninfected control (not recorded which). Written as DNA, the CDR3 is TGTGCCAGCAGTCGCCAAGAGACCCAGTACTTC. Its translation: CASSRQETQYF.